The source of this TCR beta chain is a study of blood T cell repertoires in COVID-19. Study background: There were acute and convalescent COVID-19 samples, and they came from the United States, Italy and Spain.

Germline assignment: CDR1 LNHDA and CDR2 SQIVND (reference sequence). With 7 bases clipped from V and 4 bases from J, the junction kept 17 bases outside the gene matches. This CDR3 comprises 19 residues. Only in-frame clones appear in the TCRdb table, and some are missing; sequencing was by immunoSEQ multiplex PCR. The data contain around 96,000 clones, roughly 96% of them seen just once; the ten biggest clones take up almost 4.5%. The V call is TRBV19, the J call TRBJ2-3, with 13 bases matching TRBD2. This clonotype originated in a human donor with active COVID-19. The donor label of this sample is uncertain. The sequencing sample was made of peripheral blood. DNA for the CDR3: TGTGCCAGTACGAGCATGAGGACTAGCGGGAGCGGGTCCGCAGATACGCAGTATTTT. It specifies CASTSMRTSGSGSADTQYF.